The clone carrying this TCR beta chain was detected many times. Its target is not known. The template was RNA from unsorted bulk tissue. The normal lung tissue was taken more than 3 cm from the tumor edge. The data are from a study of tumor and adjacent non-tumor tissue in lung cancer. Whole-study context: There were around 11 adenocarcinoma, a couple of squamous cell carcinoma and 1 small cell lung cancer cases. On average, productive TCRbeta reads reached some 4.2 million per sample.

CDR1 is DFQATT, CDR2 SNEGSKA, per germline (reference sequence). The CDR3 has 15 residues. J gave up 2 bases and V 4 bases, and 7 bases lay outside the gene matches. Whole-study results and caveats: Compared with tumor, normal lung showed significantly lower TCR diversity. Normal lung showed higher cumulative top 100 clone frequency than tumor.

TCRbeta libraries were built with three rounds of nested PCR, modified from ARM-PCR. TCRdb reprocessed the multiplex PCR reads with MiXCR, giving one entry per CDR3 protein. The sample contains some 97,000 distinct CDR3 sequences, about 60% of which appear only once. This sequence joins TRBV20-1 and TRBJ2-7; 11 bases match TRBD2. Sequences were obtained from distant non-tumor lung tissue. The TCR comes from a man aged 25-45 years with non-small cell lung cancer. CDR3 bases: TGCAGTGCTATTCGAAGACTAGCGGGAACCTACGAGCAGTACTTC. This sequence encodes CSAIRRLAGTYEQYF.